The entry below gives a single TCR beta chain sequence along with its context. Its binding antigen is unknown. The record has no base qualities; no much larger clone is one base away. Trimming accounts for 0 bases at V and 3 bases at J, while the number of junction bases matched to no gene is 4. The CDR3 runs 14 residues from the cysteine to the phenylalanine. Solely the CDR3 DNA is kept, with 42 bases framed from the first base. The germline V gene (reference sequence) supplies CDR1 GTSNPN and CDR2 SVGIG. Ficoll-Paque density gradient centrifugation was the method used to isolate PBMCs. For sequencing, an Illumina NovaSeq 6000 was employed. TCRalpha and TCRbeta cDNA libraries were built by 5'RACE with constant-segment primers, adding sample barcodes and unique molecular identifiers. RNA was extracted from every sample with Trizol reagent. Amplification of the libraries took two PCR steps, and the second step added a second sample barcode plus Illumina TruSeq adapters. Sequencing of libraries was performed on an Illumina NovaSeq with 2 x 150 bp paired-end reads. The source study handled its data this way. Reads were demultiplexed and collapsed into UMI-guided consensus sequences with migec v1.2.7. Using mixcr v2.1.11, UMI consensuses were aligned to TRA and TRB V and J templates and then assembled into clonotypes. A clonotype was counted as expanded or contracted only when both edgeR and NoisET called the clonotype significant, with the noise models trained on biological replicates. For edgeR calls, a false discovery rate-adjusted p below 0.01 and a log2 fold-change threshold of 1 were applied. As an exploratory analysis of dynamics, max-normalized trajectories of the 1000 most abundant clonotypes were examined by PCA with hierarchical clustering. The CD4 or CD8 phenotype of responding clones was assigned using the separately sequenced CD4+ and CD8+ repertoires. Through fastp at Q25 and MiXCR, TCRdb rebuilt clones from the public reads, retaining in-frame beta chains. Entries are consolidated by CDR3 protein sequence, retaining the most common genes and DNA. TCRdb assigned the V and J calls; the authors' analysis was not used. For this sample there are fewer than 110,000 distinct CDR3 sequences; 13% to 15% appear just once. The top ten clones comprise around 43% of the sample.

This entry is derived from a study of T-cell memory formation after mild COVID-19 listed by TCRdb under 2021. Some background on the complete study: TCR sequence clusters from the two donors were found to be largely donor specific. In two donors, T-cell clones that expanded and contracted after mild COVID-19 were followed by sequencing TCRalpha and TCRbeta repertoires longitudinally. The cohort comprised two young, previously healthy adult volunteers, one female and one male.

Results the study describes overall, beyond this receptor: Contracting CD4+ clones were found mainly in CM and EM memory subsets, while CD8+ clones were enriched in EMRA. Some responding clones were found in pre-infection memory, which suggests that pre-existing cross-reactive memory T cells took part in the SARS-CoV-2 response. Clones contracting from day 15 to 85 had balanced CD4/CD8 phenotypes, while a second wave expanding from day 15 to 37 was biased towards CD4+. SARS-CoV-2 specificity of the second-wave clones peaking on day 37 was not confirmed. The study covered only a couple of mild cases, and larger cohorts including severe cases with pre-infection samples were considered necessary.

The clonotype comes from a man aged 18 to 30 who had mild COVID-19 (a few samples of this study predate the infection). The sample titles of this study are shuffled in the database, so cell type and time point are left out; the donor was told from shared clones. The sequencing input was PBMCs or a T cell subset sorted from them (not recorded which). The chain was built from TRBV30 and TRBJ2-7; 8 middle bases align to TRBD1. DNA sequence: TGTGCCTGGAGTGTTGCAGGGGGCATCTACGAGCAGTACTTC. It codes for CAWSVAGGIYEQYF.